A single sample gave rise to the 5 T cell receptor beta chains below, sequenced in a study of TIL therapy for anti-PD-1-resistant metastatic lung cancer. This was the immunoSEQ v3 assay. Profiled with immunoSEQ multiplex PCR; TCRdb holds only in-frame clones, not every one. The table has 55,000 to 70,000 clones, around nine tenths seen once. Specified time point: pre-treatment sample, taken before nivolumab and TIL therapy. The sample was blood, taken at baseline. Every receptor here comes from a person between 25 and 79 years old with non-small cell lung cancer.

V and J are TRBV3-1 (or the pseudogene TRBV3-2) and TRBJ2-3; TRBD2 matches 8 bases. V dropped 5 bases and J dropped 0; count of bases not matched to a gene: 7. Per the germline V gene, CDR1 is LGHDT and CDR2 is YNNKEL (reference sequence). The CDR3 loop spans 16 amino acids. The CDR3 protein is CASSDVRGRSTDTQYF. CDR3 bases: TGTGCCAGCAGCGACGTACGCGGGAGGAGCACAGATACGCAGTATTTT.

The gene calls are TRBV6-5 and TRBJ2-7, with 7 bases lining up with TRBD1. The CDR3 loop spans 13 amino acids. Trimming removed 6 bases from V and 3 bases from J; junction bases left unmatched: 5. The germline gives CDR1 MNHEY, CDR2 SVGAGI. The CDR3 reads CASRSGQNYEQYF. The CDR3 coding sequence is TGTGCCAGCAGATCGGGACAGAACTACGAGCAGTACTTC.

This clone has just a few counts. The chain is built from TRBV27 and TRBJ1-6; no clear D. Germline V gives CDR1 MNHEY, CDR2 SMNVEV (reference sequence). The V gene lost 0 bases and the J gene lost 7 bases, with 10 bases spanning the gap. The CDR3 loop spans 15 amino acids. The CDR3 nucleotides read TGTGCCAGCAGTTTATCCCTGGGAAGCAATTCACCCCTCCACTTT. Its protein product is CASSLSLGSNSPLHF.

This clone has a handful of counts. CDR3 amino acids: CASSPTGYYNSPLHF. The CDR3 DNA reads TGTGCCAGCTCACCCACAGGATACTATAATTCACCCCTCCACTTT. The rearrangement links TRBV18 to TRBJ1-6, with a possible D match to TRBD1 (5 bases). The ends were cut back, 3 bases at V and 3 bases at J, with 9 bases in the middle. CDR3 length equals 15 residues. Per germline, CDR1 KGHSH and CDR2 LQKENI.

J is TRBJ1-1 and V is TRBV7-9, with TRBD1 matching 8 bases. Per germline, CDR1 SEHNR and CDR2 FQNEAQ (reference sequence). Trimming cost V 4 bases and J 1 base; bases outside gene matches: 8. The CDR3 is made up of 16 amino acids. The CDR3 sequence is CASSSPGTGSNTEAFF. The CDR3 nucleotides are TGTGCCAGCAGCTCGCCCGGGACAGGCTCGAACACTGAAGCTTTCTTT.